These T cell receptor beta chains were read from a single sample in a study of control samples from healthy donors and cancer patients. Assay used: immunoSEQ multiplex PCR; TCRdb lists only in-frame clones, some missing. The data show tens of thousands of clones, about 87% seen once. The sample was PBMCs. These TCRs come from a woman in her forties or fifties with head and neck cancer. The CDR3 runs from the conserved cysteine through the conserved F or W. Each record gives: V gene, clone size, D gene, CDR3 protein. D genes are given only for firm matches. A row's size may be missing; if present it is once, few, many or a size class.

v_gene: TRBV4-1
abundance: -
d_gene: TRBD1
CDR3aa: CASSQLMTGATYNSPLHF

v_gene: TRBV5-6
abundance: -
d_gene: -
CDR3aa: CASSPGLSGNTIYF

v_gene: TRBV4-2
abundance: -
d_gene: -
CDR3aa: CASSQRQGLGANTEAFF

v_gene: TRBV19
abundance: few
d_gene: -
CDR3aa: CASSIGLGGGYPYYNEQFF

v_gene: TRBV10-2
abundance: -
d_gene: TRBD2
CDR3aa: CASSEGLAGSALGEQYF

v_gene: TRBV21-1
abundance: -
d_gene: -
CDR3aa: CASSKEAPGAFF

v_gene: TRBV9
abundance: -
d_gene: TRBD2
CDR3aa: CASSAGTSGSSYEQYF

v_gene: TRBV5-4
abundance: once
d_gene: TRBD1
CDR3aa: CASSLDRDSYGYTF

v_gene: TRBV6-1
abundance: -
d_gene: TRBD1
CDR3aa: CASSEAPGTGGELFF

v_gene: TRBV3-1/TRBV3-2
abundance: -
d_gene: TRBD1
CDR3aa: CASSQGLQGLYGYTF

v_gene: TRBV19
abundance: -
d_gene: TRBD1
CDR3aa: CARGQDAYEQYF

v_gene: TRBV30
abundance: -
d_gene: TRBD1
CDR3aa: CAWNRQGTNEQYF

v_gene: TRBV11-2
abundance: -
d_gene: -
CDR3aa: CASAPIRGGNTGELFF

v_gene: TRBV11-2
abundance: -
d_gene: TRBD1
CDR3aa: CASSSAGGNTEAFF

v_gene: TRBV28
abundance: -
d_gene: TRBD1
CDR3aa: CASSLLQGNQPQHF

v_gene: TRBV5-8
abundance: -
d_gene: TRBD1
CDR3aa: CASSLTTGTGGSPLHF

v_gene: TRBV28
abundance: once
d_gene: -
CDR3aa: CASSLGKREAGYTF

v_gene: TRBV5-1
abundance: -
d_gene: -
CDR3aa: CASSLNADTDTQYF

v_gene: TRBV7-2
abundance: -
d_gene: -
CDR3aa: CASSPTAGIDTQYF

v_gene: TRBV7-8
abundance: -
d_gene: -
CDR3aa: CASSLAARMNKAFF

v_gene: TRBV2
abundance: few
d_gene: -
CDR3aa: CASSVAGVNSPLHF

v_gene: TRBV9
abundance: -
d_gene: -
CDR3aa: CASSVAPNPYNSPLHF

v_gene: TRBV2
abundance: -
d_gene: TRBD1
CDR3aa: CASTHYSTGMAYNEQFF

v_gene: TRBV5-1
abundance: -
d_gene: -
CDR3aa: CASSLEGGPPDTQYF

v_gene: TRBV24-1
abundance: -
d_gene: TRBD1
CDR3aa: CATSDRTGGFGEKLFF

v_gene: TRBV27
abundance: -
d_gene: TRBD1
CDR3aa: CASSLRDRTYEQYF

v_gene: TRBV11-2
abundance: -
d_gene: -
CDR3aa: CASSQWGGLNQPQHF

v_gene: TRBV19
abundance: -
d_gene: -
CDR3aa: CASSIIVDSQYGYTF

v_gene: TRBV29-1
abundance: -
d_gene: TRBD1
CDR3aa: CSVEDQGADYGYTF

v_gene: TRBV6-2/TRBV6-3
abundance: -
d_gene: TRBD2
CDR3aa: CASSPGGGPYEQYF

v_gene: TRBV6-5
abundance: -
d_gene: -
CDR3aa: CASGEVGTQYF

v_gene: TRBV7-4
abundance: -
d_gene: -
CDR3aa: CASIPTGTFLYNEQFF

v_gene: TRBV5-1
abundance: few
d_gene: TRBD1
CDR3aa: CASSSGQGAHVYTF

v_gene: TRBV2
abundance: few
d_gene: -
CDR3aa: CASSETSRSQTQYF

v_gene: TRBV2
abundance: -
d_gene: -
CDR3aa: CASSDGWEQFF

v_gene: TRBV28
abundance: -
d_gene: -
CDR3aa: CASSPDVEPLVGYTF

v_gene: TRBV5-5
abundance: once
d_gene: -
CDR3aa: CASSLERPTDTQYF

v_gene: TRBV7-9
abundance: -
d_gene: -
CDR3aa: CASSFAGYTEAFF

v_gene: TRBV5-1
abundance: -
d_gene: TRBD2
CDR3aa: CASSLLGGSTGELFF

v_gene: TRBV27
abundance: -
d_gene: -
CDR3aa: CASRLTGGYTEAFF

v_gene: TRBV10-3
abundance: -
d_gene: -
CDR3aa: CASARAGAETQYF

v_gene: TRBV7-2
abundance: -
d_gene: TRBD2
CDR3aa: CASSRGGPPETQYF

v_gene: TRBV5-6
abundance: -
d_gene: -
CDR3aa: CASSLVTGYEQYF

v_gene: TRBV6-1
abundance: -
d_gene: TRBD2
CDR3aa: CASSEAGTSGRWGIQYF

v_gene: TRBV9
abundance: -
d_gene: TRBD2
CDR3aa: CASSPQSGTSFDEQFF

v_gene: TRBV7-2
abundance: -
d_gene: TRBD1
CDR3aa: CASSSRGTGYGQYF

v_gene: TRBV5-1
abundance: few
d_gene: -
CDR3aa: CASSLGYEQYF

v_gene: TRBV5-1
abundance: -
d_gene: TRBD1
CDR3aa: CASSTSGTEYNEQFF

v_gene: TRBV5-1
abundance: once
d_gene: TRBD2
CDR3aa: CASSLTVAGGPGQFF

v_gene: TRBV6-2/TRBV6-3
abundance: -
d_gene: -
CDR3aa: CASSRSTNAHTEAFF

v_gene: TRBV14
abundance: once
d_gene: -
CDR3aa: CASSQEETQYF

v_gene: TRBV5-1
abundance: -
d_gene: TRBD1
CDR3aa: CASSNGDRGGGGYTF

v_gene: TRBV30
abundance: -
d_gene: -
CDR3aa: CAWSRRGSGNQPQHF

v_gene: TRBV6-2/TRBV6-3
abundance: -
d_gene: TRBD1
CDR3aa: CASSGTGQGVAKNIQYF

v_gene: TRBV5-4
abundance: -
d_gene: -
CDR3aa: CASRTGTENSPLHF